This T cell receptor (beta chain) was obtained from a study of naive and memory T cell subsets. Study-wide results and limits: In CD4 and CD8 cells, diversity dropped from naive through EMRA.

V lost 4 bases, J lost 1 base, and 5 bases stayed unmatched. Germline values: CDR1 ENHRY, CDR2 SYGVKD. The CDR3 loop spans 15 amino acids. About this clonotype itself: Its antigen remains unidentified.

An equimolar mix of two oligonucleotides served as the beta constant-region primer for TRBC1 and TRBC2. The ligated cDNA underwent four PCR rounds using SP2 and nested alpha and beta constant-region primers. TCRdb called the UMI-ligation and nested PCR reads again in MiXCR, with one record for every CDR3 protein. Here the sample spans under 35,000 distinct CDR3 sequences, less than 20% being singletons. The genes are TRBV10-3 and TRBJ1-2; 8 positions match TRBD1. The TCR originated in a human donor in good health. The sample consisted of effector memory CD4+ T cells from blood. As for subset: effector memory, CD45RA- CD27-. This CDR3 reads CAISVPGQVNYGYTF. The CDR3, as DNA: TGTGCCATCAGTGTCCCGGGACAGGTTAACTATGGCTACACCTTC.